This TCR beta chain stems from a study of T cells in Graves' hyperthyroidism and ophthalmopathy (dated 2019 in TCRdb). Some background on the complete study: Peripheral blood samples were taken at the time of initial diagnosis, prior to any treatment. The approximately 100 discovery patients were divided at random into training and test sets in a 7:3 ratio. TCR Vbeta CDR3 sequencing of 135 peripheral blood samples (around 45 ophthalmopathy, roughly 72 hyperthyroidism and approximately 17 progressor patients) is reported in the paper. To identify TCR V-J signatures that set the groups apart, the researchers used a discovery cohort of about a hundred patients, made up of approximately 43 with Graves' ophthalmopathy and some 58 with stable Graves' hyperthyroidism. Following sampling, methimazole starting at 30 mg daily was given to hyperthyroidism patients, and high-dose intravenous methylprednisolone was given to ophthalmopathy patients. Whether ophthalmopathy could be predicted prospectively was tested in an independent validation cohort made up of 18 to 20 hyperthyroidism patients plus 17 patients who later progressed to ophthalmopathy. Thyroid tissue and blood T-cell repertoires from more than five Graves' hyperthyroidism patients were also compared in the study.

The CDR3 covers 13 residues, taking in both the cysteine and the phenylalanine. The kept DNA is CDR3 alone, 39 bases in frame from the first base. The germline V gene specifies SNHLY as CDR1 and FYNNEI as CDR2. Trimming removed 6 bases from V and 3 bases from J, leaving 12 bases between the germline ends. The sample holds many counts of this clonotype. There is no known antigen for this receptor. No base quality values were provided; no much bigger clone lies one nucleotide off. Points the paper makes about the study in general: Most expanded thyroid clonotypes (frequency above 0.001) were also detected in blood, suggesting blood repertoires may reflect thyroid immune responses. Ophthalmopathy was separated from stable hyperthyroidism by a 13 V-J signature model, with just over 85% sensitivity and approximately 81% specificity obtained in cross-validation and 80%/75% obtained in testing. No statistical method was used to fix the sample size in advance, and group allocation was not hidden from the investigators. During validation, the model predicted progression to ophthalmopathy a median of around 6 months ahead of onset, with 70.59% sensitivity and less than 85% specificity.

TCR beta CDR3 regions were amplified from RNA transcripts. For the first round of RT-PCR on the TCR CDR3, the HTBI primer set was used together with the Qiagen OneStep RT-PCR kit. A second multiplex PCR round built the libraries, followed by size selection and purification. Libraries were sequenced paired-end with 100 bp reads on an Illumina HiSeq2000. Per the source publication's procedure: SOAPnuke was used to process the raw data, throwing out any read that contained adapters or uncalled bases, had a mean Phred below 15, or lacked an exact constant-primer or identifier match. High-quality paired reads were merged using COPE v1.2.5, and each unique nucleotide sequence was defined as a clonotype. Clonotypes were aligned to IMGT TRBV, TRBD and TRBJ reference segments using MiTCR v1.1. Only V-J combinations with frequency above 0.0001, covering 98% to 99.2% of repertoires, were analysed. A TCS score was defined as the ratio between F50 (clonal expansion) and ExV (chaos), using BLOSUM62-based TCRdist between CDR3 peptides within each V-J. Welch's t-statistics and random forest reduced 514 V-J features to 13, which were used in a naive Bayes classifier (R e1071). TCRdb's own reprocessing of the public reads used fastp at Q25 and MiXCR and kept productive beta chains. Each record represents a unique CDR3 protein, reported with the most common genes and DNA among its rows. The V and J calls come from TCRdb's annotation, not from the publication. Across this sample there are under 400,000 distinct CDR3 sequences, with over 15% seen only once. The top ten clonotypes cover around 16% of the sample.

Moderately to severely active disease, a Clinical Activity Score of at least 3, a NOSPECS grade of at least 4, and a duration under 3 months were present in ophthalmopathy patients. The study excluded patients with uncontrolled infections, other autoimmune diseases, pregnancy or lactation. Clinical symptoms, serum thyroxine and TRAb, thyroid ultrasound, and orbital computed tomography formed the basis for the diagnoses. PBMCs were isolated from 7.5 to 10 ml of fresh peripheral blood by Ficoll-Paque density gradient centrifugation. Total RNA was extracted using Trizol reagent, and RNA quality was assessed on an Agilent 2100 Bioanalyzer.

The TCR was taken from a woman aged 40 to 50 with Graves' ophthalmopathy. The rearranged chain carries TRBV2 and TRBJ2-7, with TRBD1 perhaps the D gene, on 6 matching bases. The sample taken for sequencing was blood. The DNA reads as follows: TGTGCCAGCAGCAAACAGGGTTTCTACGAGCAGTACTTC. This yields the protein CASSKQGFYEQYF.